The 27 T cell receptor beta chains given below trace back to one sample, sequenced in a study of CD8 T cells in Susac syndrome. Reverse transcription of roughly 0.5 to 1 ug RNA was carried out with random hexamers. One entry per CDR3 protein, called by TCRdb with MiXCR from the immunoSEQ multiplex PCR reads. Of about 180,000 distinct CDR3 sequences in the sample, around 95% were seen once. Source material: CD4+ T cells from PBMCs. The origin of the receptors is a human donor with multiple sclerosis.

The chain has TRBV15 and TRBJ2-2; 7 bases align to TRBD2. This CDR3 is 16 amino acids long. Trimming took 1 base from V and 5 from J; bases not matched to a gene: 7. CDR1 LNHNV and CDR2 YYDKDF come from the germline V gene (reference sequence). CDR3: CATSRGKRGGTGELFF. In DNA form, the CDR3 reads TGTGCCACCAGCAGAGGAAAGCGGGGAGGGACCGGGGAGCTGTTTTTT. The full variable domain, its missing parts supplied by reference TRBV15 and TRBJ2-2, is DAMVIQNPRYQVTQFGKPVTLSCSQTLNHNVMYWYQQKSSQAPKLLFHYYDKDFNNEADTPDNFQSRRPNTSFCFLDIRSPGLGDTAMYLCATSRGKRGGTGELFFGEGSRLTVL.

CDR3: CAWDLRGAYTDTQYF. In DNA, the CDR3 is TGTGCCTGGGACCTGCGGGGGGCGTACACAGATACGCAGTATTTT. This rearrangement joins TRBV30 to TRBJ2-3, with TRBD2 matching 8 bases. There are 15 residues in the CDR3. Germline V gene data show CDR1 as GTSNPN and CDR2 as SVGIG (reference sequence). Trimming at V came to 5 bases and at J to 2 bases, leaving 9 bases not matched to a gene.

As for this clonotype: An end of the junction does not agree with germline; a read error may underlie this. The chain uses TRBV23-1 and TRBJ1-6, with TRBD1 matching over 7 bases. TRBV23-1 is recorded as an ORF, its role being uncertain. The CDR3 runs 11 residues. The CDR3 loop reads CASSQSGTAVF. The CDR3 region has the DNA TGCGCCAGCAGTCAATCAGGGACAGCGGTCTTT.

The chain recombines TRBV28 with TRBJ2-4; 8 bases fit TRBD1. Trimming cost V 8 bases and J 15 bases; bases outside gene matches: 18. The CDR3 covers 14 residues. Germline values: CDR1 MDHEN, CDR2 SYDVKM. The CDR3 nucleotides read TGTGCCAGCTATGCCCCCGACAGGGGAGGTCCCTCGTACTTC. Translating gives CASYAPDRGGPSYF.

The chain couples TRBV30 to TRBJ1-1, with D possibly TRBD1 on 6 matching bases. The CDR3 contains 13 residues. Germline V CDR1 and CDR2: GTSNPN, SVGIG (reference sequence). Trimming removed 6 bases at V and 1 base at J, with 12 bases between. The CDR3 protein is CACPKGGNTEAFF. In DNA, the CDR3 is TGTGCCTGCCCCAAAGGGGGGAACACTGAAGCTTTCTTT.

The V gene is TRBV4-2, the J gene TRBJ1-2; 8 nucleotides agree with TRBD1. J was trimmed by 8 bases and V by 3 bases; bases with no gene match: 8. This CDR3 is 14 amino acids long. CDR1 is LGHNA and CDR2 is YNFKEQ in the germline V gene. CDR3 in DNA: TGTGCCAGCAGCCAGCGACAGGGGCCCGCAGGCTACACCTTC. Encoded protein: CASSQRQGPAGYTF.

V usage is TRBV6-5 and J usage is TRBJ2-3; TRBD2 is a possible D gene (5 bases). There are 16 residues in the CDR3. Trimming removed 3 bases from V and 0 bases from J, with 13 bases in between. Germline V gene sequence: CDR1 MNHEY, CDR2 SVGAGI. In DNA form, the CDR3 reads TGTGCCAGCAGTTATGGTATAGGGAGTAGCACAGATACGCAGTATTTT. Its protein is CASSYGIGSSTDTQYF.

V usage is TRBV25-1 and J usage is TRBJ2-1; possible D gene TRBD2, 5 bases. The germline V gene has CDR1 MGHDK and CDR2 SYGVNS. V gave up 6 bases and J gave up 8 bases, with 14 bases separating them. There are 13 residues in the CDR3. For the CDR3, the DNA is TGTGCCAGCAGCTCGCGGGTAAGAGATGAGCAGTTCTTC. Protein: CASSSRVRDEQFF.

CDR3 region: CASSYTGVVYEQYF. The CDR3 coding sequence is TGTGCCAGCAGTTATACAGGGGTCGTCTACGAGCAGTACTTC. This chain uses TRBV5-6 with TRBJ2-7, with TRBD1 identical over 7 bases. Germline loops: CDR1 SGHDT, CDR2 YYEEEE. The CDR3 covers 14 residues. V was pared by 5 bases and J by 3 bases, with 8 bases of the junction left unmatched.

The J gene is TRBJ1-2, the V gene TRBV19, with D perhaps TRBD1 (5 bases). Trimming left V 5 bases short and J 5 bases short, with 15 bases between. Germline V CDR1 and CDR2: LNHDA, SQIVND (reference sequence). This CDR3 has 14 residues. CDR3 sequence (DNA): TGTGCCAGTAGTCGGGATACAGGAGGTTATGGCTACACCTTC. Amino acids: CASSRDTGGYGYTF. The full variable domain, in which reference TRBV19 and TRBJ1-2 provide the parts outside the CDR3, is DGGITQSPKYLFRKEGQNVTLSCEQNLNHDAMYWYRQDPGQGLRLIYYSQIVNDFQKGDIAEGYSVSREKKESFPLTVTSAQKNPTAFYLCASSRDTGGYGYTFGSGTRLTVV.

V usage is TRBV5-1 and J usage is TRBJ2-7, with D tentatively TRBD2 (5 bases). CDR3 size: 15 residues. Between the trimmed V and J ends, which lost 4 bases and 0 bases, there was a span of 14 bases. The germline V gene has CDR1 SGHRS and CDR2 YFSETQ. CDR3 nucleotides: TGCGCCAGCAGCCCTGACGGGGAGAGCTCCTACGAGCAGTACTTC. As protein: CASSPDGESSYEQYF.

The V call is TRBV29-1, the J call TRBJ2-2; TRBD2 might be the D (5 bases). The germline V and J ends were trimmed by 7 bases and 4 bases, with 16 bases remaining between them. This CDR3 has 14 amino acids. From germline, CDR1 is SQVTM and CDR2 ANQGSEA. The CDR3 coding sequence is TGCAGCGCCACTAGAGGCGGATCCACCGGGGAGCTGTTTTTT. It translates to CSATRGGSTGELFF.

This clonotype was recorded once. In DNA form, the CDR3 reads TGTGCCAGCAGCTTCGGCTCAAGCAAGGCCAGGGCCCAGTACTTC. Translated: CASSFGSSKARAQYF. The chain links TRBV13 to TRBJ2-5; D is possibly TRBD1 (5 bases). Germline assignment: CDR1 PRHDT and CDR2 FYEKMQ (reference sequence). There are 15 residues in the CDR3. Trimming pared 3 bases from V and 9 bases from J, leaving 20 bases between.

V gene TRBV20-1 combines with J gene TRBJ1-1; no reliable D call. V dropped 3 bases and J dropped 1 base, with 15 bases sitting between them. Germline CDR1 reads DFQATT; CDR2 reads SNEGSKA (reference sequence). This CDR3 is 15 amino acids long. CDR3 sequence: CSASGQTAGNTEAFF. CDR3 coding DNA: TGCAGTGCTAGCGGGCAGACCGCCGGGAACACTGAAGCTTTCTTT.

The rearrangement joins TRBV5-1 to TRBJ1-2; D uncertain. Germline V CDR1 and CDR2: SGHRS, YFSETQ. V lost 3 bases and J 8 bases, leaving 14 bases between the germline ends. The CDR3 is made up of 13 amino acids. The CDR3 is CASSWGDGVGYTF. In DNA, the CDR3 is TGCGCCAGCAGCTGGGGAGACGGAGTCGGCTACACCTTC.

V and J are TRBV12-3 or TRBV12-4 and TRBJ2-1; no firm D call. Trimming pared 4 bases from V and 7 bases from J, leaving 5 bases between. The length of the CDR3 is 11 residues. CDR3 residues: CASSSRNEQFF. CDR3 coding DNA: TGTGCCAGCAGTTCCCGAAATGAGCAGTTCTTC.

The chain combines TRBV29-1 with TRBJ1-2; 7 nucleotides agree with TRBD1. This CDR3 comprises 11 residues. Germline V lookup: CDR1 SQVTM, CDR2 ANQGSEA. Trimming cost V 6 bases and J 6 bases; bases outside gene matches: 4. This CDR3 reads CSVNRGDGYTF. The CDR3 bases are TGCAGCGTGAACAGGGGCGATGGCTACACCTTC.

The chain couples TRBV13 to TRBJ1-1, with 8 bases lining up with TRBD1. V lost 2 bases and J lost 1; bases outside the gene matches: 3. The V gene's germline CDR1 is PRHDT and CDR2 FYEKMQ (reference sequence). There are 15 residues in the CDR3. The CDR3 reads CASSLPGTGNTEAFF. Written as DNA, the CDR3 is TGTGCCAGCAGCTTACCCGGGACAGGGAACACTGAAGCTTTCTTT.

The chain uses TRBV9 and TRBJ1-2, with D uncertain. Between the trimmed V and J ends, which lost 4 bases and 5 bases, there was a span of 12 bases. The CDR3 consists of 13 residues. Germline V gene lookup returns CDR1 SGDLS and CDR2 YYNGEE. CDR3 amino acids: CASSQATAYGYTF. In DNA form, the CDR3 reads TGTGCCAGCAGCCAGGCCACAGCTTATGGCTACACCTTC.

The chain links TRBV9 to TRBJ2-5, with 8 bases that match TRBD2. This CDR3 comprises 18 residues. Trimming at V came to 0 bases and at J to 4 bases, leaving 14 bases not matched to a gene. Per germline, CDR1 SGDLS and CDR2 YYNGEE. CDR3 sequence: CASSVALGGGPMGETQYF. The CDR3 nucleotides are TGTGCCAGCAGCGTAGCCCTAGGCGGGGGGCCTATGGGAGAGACCCAGTACTTC.

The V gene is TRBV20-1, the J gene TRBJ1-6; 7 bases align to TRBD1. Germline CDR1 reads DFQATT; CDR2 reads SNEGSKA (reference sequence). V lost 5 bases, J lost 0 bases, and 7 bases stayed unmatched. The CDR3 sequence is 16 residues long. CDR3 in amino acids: CSAGDSASSYNSPLHF. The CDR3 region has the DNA TGCAGTGCTGGGGACAGCGCGAGCTCCTATAATTCACCCCTCCACTTT.

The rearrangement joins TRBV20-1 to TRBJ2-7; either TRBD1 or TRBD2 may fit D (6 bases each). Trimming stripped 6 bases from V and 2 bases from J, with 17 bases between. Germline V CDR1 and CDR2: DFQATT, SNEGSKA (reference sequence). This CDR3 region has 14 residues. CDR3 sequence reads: CSASRGANTYEQYF. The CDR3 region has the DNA TGCAGTGCGAGTAGGGGGGCAAACACCTACGAGCAGTACTTC.

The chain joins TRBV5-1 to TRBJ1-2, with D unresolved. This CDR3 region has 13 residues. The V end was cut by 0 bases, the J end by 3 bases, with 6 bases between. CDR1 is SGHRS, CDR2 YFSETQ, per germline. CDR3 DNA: TGCGCCAGCAGCTTGGCCCGGGACTATGGCTACACCTTC. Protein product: CASSLARDYGYTF.

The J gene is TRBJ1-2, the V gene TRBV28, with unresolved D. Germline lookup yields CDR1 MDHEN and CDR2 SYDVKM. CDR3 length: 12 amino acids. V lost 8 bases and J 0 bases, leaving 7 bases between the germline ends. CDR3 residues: CASGRTNYGYTF. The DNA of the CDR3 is TGTGCCAGCGGGCGCACTAACTATGGCTACACCTTC.

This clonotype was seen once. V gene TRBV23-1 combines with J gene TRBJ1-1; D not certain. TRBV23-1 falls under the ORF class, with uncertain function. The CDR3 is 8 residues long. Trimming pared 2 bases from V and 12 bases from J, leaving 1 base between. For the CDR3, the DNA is TGCGCCAGCAGTCAAACTTTCTTT. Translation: CASSQTFF.

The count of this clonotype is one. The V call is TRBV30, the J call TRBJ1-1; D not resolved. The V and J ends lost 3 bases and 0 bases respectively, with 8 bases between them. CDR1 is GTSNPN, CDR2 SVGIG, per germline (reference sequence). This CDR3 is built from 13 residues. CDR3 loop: CAWRANMNTEAFF. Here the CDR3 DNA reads TGTGCCTGGAGGGCTAACATGAACACTGAAGCTTTCTTT.

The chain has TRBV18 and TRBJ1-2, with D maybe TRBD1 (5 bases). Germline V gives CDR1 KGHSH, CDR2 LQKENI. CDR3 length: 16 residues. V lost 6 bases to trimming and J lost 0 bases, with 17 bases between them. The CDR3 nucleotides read TGTGCCAGCTCCCCCGAGGGGTGGGGTCCTAACTATGGCTACACCTTC. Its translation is CASSPEGWGPNYGYTF.